This T cell receptor beta chain is from a study of PD-1 blockade in mismatch repair-deficient tumors. Study in general: Enrolled about 2013-2017, patients had progressing, pretreated mismatch repair-deficient cancers of about a dozen types.

The germline V gene has CDR1 SGHTA and CDR2 FQGNSA. V was trimmed by 5 bases and J by 0 bases, leaving 10 bases between them. The CDR3 runs 14 residues. Repertoires were generated with immunoSEQ multiplex PCR, while TCRdb's copy carries only in-frame clones and drops some. The sample has some 85,000 clones; roughly 80% are singletons. PCR or immunohistochemistry showed mismatch repair deficiency in every enrolled patient. The sequence came from an adult with mismatch repair-deficient cancer. Source: peripheral blood, taken 44 weeks after starting pembrolizumab. The J gene is TRBJ2-5, the V gene TRBV7-2; tentatively, D is TRBD2 (6 bases). In DNA form, the CDR3 reads TGTGCCAGCAGCCGAAAGCGGGACCAAGAGACCCAGTACTTC. It encodes CASSRKRDQETQYF.